These 18 T cell receptor beta chains share one sample of origin, sequenced in a study of blood T cell repertoires in COVID-19. This table comes from immunoSEQ multiplex PCR, and its TCRdb copy is limited to in-frame clones, with some not included. The table lists approximately 150,000 clones, roughly nine tenths of them singletons. The specimen was peripheral blood. These receptors came from a human donor in a cohort sampled during active COVID-19.

The chain recombines TRBV4-1 with TRBJ2-3; the D gene is possibly TRBD2 (6 bases). CDR1 and CDR2 from the germline V gene are MGHRA and YSYEKL. This CDR3 spans 15 amino acids. Trimming removed 4 bases at V and 2 bases at J, with 13 bases between. CDR3 sequence reads: CASSLGLSITDTQYF. In nucleotides, the CDR3 is TGCGCCAGCAGCCTGGGACTTTCTATCACAGATACGCAGTATTTT.

The chain is built from TRBV2 and TRBJ1-2; perhaps TRBD1 as D (5 bases). V was pared by 5 bases and J by 7 bases, with 17 bases between. CDR1 and CDR2 (germline): SNHLY, FYNNEI. The CDR3 is 14 amino acids. The CDR3 nucleotides read TGTGCCAGCAGTCTTCAGGGAGGAGAGGCTGGCTACACCTTC. This gives the protein CASSLQGGEAGYTF.

CDR3 nucleotides: TGTGCCAGCAGCCGTCGACAGATCTATAATTCACCCCTCCACTTT. It is translated as CASSRRQIYNSPLHF. The V gene is TRBV7-2, the J gene TRBJ1-6; D is perhaps TRBD1 (5 bases). CDR1 and CDR2 from the germline V gene are SGHTA and FQGNSA. V lost 5 bases to trimming and J lost 3 bases, with 11 bases between them. The CDR3 totals 15 residues.

The chain employs TRBV12-5 and TRBJ1-4; no firm D call. The ends were cut back, 8 bases at V and 3 bases at J, with 10 bases in the middle. This CDR3 spans 13 amino acids. Germline V gene data show CDR1 as LGHNT and CDR2 as FRNRAP. The DNA of the CDR3 is TGTGCTAGTCGGTCGGCGGCTAATGAAAAACTGTTTTTT. Residues: CASRSAANEKLFF. The whole variable domain, filled in from reference TRBV12-5 and TRBJ1-4, reads DARVTQTPRHKVTEMGQEVTMRCQPILGHNTVFWYRQTMMQGLELLAYFRNRAPLDDSGMPKDRFSAEMPDATLATLKIQPSEPRDSAVYFCASRSAANEKLFFGSGTQLSVL.

The V call is TRBV13, the J call TRBJ1-3; possibly TRBD1 for D (6 bases). This CDR3 region has 16 residues. Germline CDR1 reads PRHDT; CDR2 reads FYEKMQ (reference sequence). V dropped 4 bases and J dropped 0 bases, with 13 bases sitting between them. CDR3 sequence: CASSYIGQLSGNTIYF. CDR3 DNA: TGTGCCAGCAGCTACATTGGACAGCTCTCTGGAAACACCATATATTTT.

The CDR3 sequence: CATAGGATDTQYF. In nucleotides, the CDR3 is TGTGCCACGGCCGGGGGGGCCACAGATACGCAGTATTTT. This rearrangement joins TRBV24-1 to TRBJ2-3; 8 bases map to TRBD2. Germline V gene data show CDR1 as KGHDR and CDR2 as SFDVKD. Losses at the gene ends were 10 bases for V and 2 bases for J; bases not matched to a gene: 4. CDR3 length: 13 residues.

The chain uses TRBV4-1 and TRBJ1-1, with 8 positions matching TRBD1. CDR1 MGHRA and CDR2 YSYEKL come from the germline V gene. The V gene end was trimmed by 4 bases and the J gene end by 0 bases; junction bases not matched to a gene: 7. The CDR3 length is 16 residues. The CDR3 loop reads CASSPMTDRVNTEAFF. In DNA form, the CDR3 reads TGCGCCAGCAGCCCTATGACGGACAGGGTGAACACTGAAGCTTTCTTT.

The chain joins TRBV6-5 to TRBJ2-7; TRBD2 is a possible D gene (5 bases). The CDR3 is made up of 13 amino acids. Germline V gene data show CDR1 as MNHEY and CDR2 as SVGAGI. V shed 6 bases and J shed 1 base, with 10 bases lying between them. DNA of the CDR3: TGTGCCAGCAGCCCCGGGATTTCCTACGAGCAGTACTTC. As protein: CASSPGISYEQYF.

The chain carries TRBV7-2 and TRBJ1-5; TRBD1 matches at 8 bases. The V segment lost 5 bases and the J segment 0 bases; nucleotides outside the gene matches: 6. Germline CDR1 SGHTA, CDR2 FQGNSA. This CDR3 has 16 amino acids. This CDR3 is CASSPGTGYSNQPQHF. CDR3 coding DNA: TGTGCCAGCAGCCCCGGGACAGGCTATAGCAATCAGCCCCAGCATTTT. The full variable domain, in which reference TRBV7-2 and TRBJ1-5 provide the parts outside the CDR3, is GAGVSQSPSNKVTEKGKDVELRCDPISGHTALYWYRQSLGQGLEFLIYFQGNSAPDKSGLPSDRFSAERTGGSVSTLTIQRTQQEDSAVYLCASSPGTGYSNQPQHFGDGTRLSIL.

V usage is TRBV11-2 and J usage is TRBJ2-3; 9 bases fit TRBD2. Germline-derived CDR1 and CDR2 are SGHAT and FQNNGV. The CDR3 is 15 amino acids. V trimming: 3 bases; J trimming: 6 bases; junction bases outside the gene matches: 7. The CDR3 reads CASSFQRGAGDTQYF. As DNA, the CDR3 is TGTGCCAGCAGCTTCCAGCGGGGGGCCGGGGATACGCAGTATTTT.

This rearrangement joins TRBV6-6 to TRBJ2-4, with 8 bases matching TRBD1. The germline V gene encodes CDR1 MNHNY and CDR2 SVGAGI (reference sequence). The CDR3 has 15 residues. With 1 base clipped from V and 9 bases from J, the junction kept 8 bases outside the gene matches. The CDR3 DNA is TGTGCCAGCAGTTACTACACCAGGACAGGGACCATTCAGTACTTC. Its translation: CASSYYTRTGTIQYF.

The CDR3 sequence: CASRPSGGASDTQYF. CDR3 in DNA: TGTGCCAGCAGGCCGAGCGGGGGGGCTTCGGATACGCAGTATTTT. The rearrangement links TRBV6-5 to TRBJ2-3; 10 nucleotides agree with TRBD2. The germline CDR1 and CDR2 sequences are MNHEY and SVGAGI. V was pared by 6 bases and J by 6 bases, with 9 bases of the junction left unmatched. The CDR3 is 15 amino acids.

The chain uses TRBV5-8 and TRBJ1-3, with 7 bases lining up with TRBD1. This CDR3 comprises 15 residues. V was pared by 2 bases and J by 0 bases, with 2 bases of the junction left unmatched. Looked up from germline, CDR1 is SGHTS and CDR2 is YDEGEE. The CDR3 sequence: CASSFGQASGNTIYF. CDR3 coding DNA: TGTGCCAGCAGCTTTGGACAGGCCTCTGGAAACACCATATATTTT.

This chain links TRBV2 with TRBJ1-2; D uncertain. Germline V gene lookup returns CDR1 SNHLY and CDR2 FYNNEI. The CDR3 totals 13 residues. The ends were cut back, 4 bases at V and 2 bases at J, with 8 bases in the middle. The CDR3 protein is CASSGSTNYGYTF. DNA of the CDR3: TGTGCCAGCAGTGGGTCGACAAACTATGGCTACACCTTC.

The V call is TRBV11-2, the J call TRBJ2-7, with 9 bases lining up with TRBD1. V lost 0 bases to trimming and J lost 4 bases; unmatched junction nucleotides: 10. This CDR3 comprises 17 residues. Germline CDR1 reads SGHAT; CDR2 reads FQNNGV. The CDR3 here is CASSLDQGQGLRYEQYF. The CDR3, as DNA: TGTGCCAGCAGCTTAGACCAAGGACAGGGGCTAAGGTACGAGCAGTACTTC.

This chain joins TRBV29-1 and TRBJ1-1; perhaps TRBD1 as D (5 bases). The CDR3 loop spans 13 amino acids. V lost 1 base, J lost 3 bases, and 9 bases lay in between. Germline V CDR1 and CDR2: SQVTM, ANQGSEA. The CDR3 DNA reads TGCAGCGTTGAAGGCGGGGGTTACACTGAAGCTTTCTTT. Its translation: CSVEGGGYTEAFF. The full variable domain, completed using reference TRBV29-1 and TRBJ1-1, is SAVISQKPSRDICQRGTSLTIQCQVDSQVTMMFWYRQQPGQSLTLIATANQGSEATYESGFVIDKFPISRPNLTFSTLTVSNMSPEDSSIYLCSVEGGGYTEAFFGQGTRLTVV.

This chain joins TRBV7-8 and TRBJ1-3, with D possibly TRBD1 on 6 matching bases. This CDR3 is 16 amino acids long. V was clipped by 4 bases and J by 2 bases, with 15 bases between them. The germline V gene encodes CDR1 SGHVS and CDR2 FQNEAQ. CDR3 DNA sequence: TGTGCCAGCAGCTCCATGGGGGCCACGCCTGGAAACACCATATATTTT. It translates to CASSSMGATPGNTIYF.

In its sample, this clone was seen a few times. This chain joins TRBV10-1 and TRBJ2-1, with D perhaps matching TRBD1 (6 bases). CDR3 length: 14 amino acids. V lost 6 bases and J lost 0, with 9 bases in between. CDR1 and CDR2 (germline): WNHNN, SYGVQD (reference sequence). CDR3 in DNA: TGCGCCAGCAGCAGGGGTTTCTCCTACAATGAGCAGTTCTTC. Protein sequence: CASSRGFSYNEQFF.